This is a list of T cell receptor beta chains from one sample in a study of CD8 T cells in Susac syndrome. TCRdb fed the immunoSEQ multiplex PCR reads into MiXCR, producing one record per CDR3 protein. The data contain 400,000 to 550,000 distinct CDR3 sequences, around 85% of them singletons. Input material: CD8+ T cells from PBMCs. These receptors originate from a human donor with multiple sclerosis. Each CDR3 is given with its conserved first and last residue. The listing skips clone size in some rows; elsewhere it reads once, few, many or a size class.

V gene,clone size,CDR3 length,CDR3 protein
TRBV5-1,NA,17,CASSPDLTELGFTEAFF
TRBV20-1,NA,14,CSARGIQGTYEQYF
TRBV12-3/TRBV12-4,NA,14,CASTQDREDTEAFF
TRBV27,NA,14,CATLTQGANTEAFF
TRBV28,NA,16,CASSDRGLAGYNEQFF
TRBV19,NA,15,CASSIVEQGGNEAFF
TRBV5-1,NA,13,CASSSKWDNEQFF
TRBV19,NA,13,CASSPDYNQPQHF
TRBV6-4,NA,15,CASSRRLAGGYEQYF
TRBV5-4,NA,12,CASSFGSNEQFF
TRBV30,NA,13,CAWSVVSYNEQFF
TRBV27,few,14,CASSPLAPQETQYF
TRBV15,NA,14,CATSRVTEPYEQYF
TRBV7-9,NA,15,CASSPGTSGGDIQYF
TRBV4-1,NA,14,CASSHWAGITEAFF
TRBV27,once,19,CASSLSGTSGNWSYNEQFF
TRBV20-1,once,15,CSARGTGRSDTEAFF
TRBV27,NA,13,CASSFRGAHEQFF
TRBV7-3,once,18,CASSIGASGRGTYNEQFF
TRBV19,NA,13,CASSKRGSGELFF
TRBV20-1,NA,15,CSASELAGGYNEQFF
TRBV11-2,once,14,CASSLGGLLYEQYF
TRBV28,once,15,CASSYDPGQGDEQFF
TRBV7-2,few,12,CASSLSDYEQYF
TRBV27,few,14,CASSLGGRYNEQFF
TRBV14,NA,15,CASSQESDGSYGYTF
TRBV4-1,NA,14,CASAGTGAINEQFF
TRBV27,NA,13,CASSQTSLYEQYF
TRBV4-1,NA,13,CASSPDRAREQYF
TRBV6-6,NA,16,CASSYPDRWGTGELFF
TRBV29-1,once,13,CSVHLGGLTEAFF
TRBV4-1,NA,15,CASSPVVGGSETQYF
TRBV5-4,NA,15,CASSSLYGTGEAAFF
TRBV2,few,14,CASRGTEGAYGYTF
TRBV7-2,few,15,CASSPAGTGSHEQYF
TRBV6-1,NA,14,CASRGQGNDQPQHF
TRBV7-9,once,12,CASSGGGSEAFF
TRBV11-2,NA,16,CASSPWTGSSGNTIYF
TRBV20-1,NA,16,CSATTTGEGISEPQHF
TRBV7-7,NA,16,CASSHDQGSSYNEQFF
TRBV7-9,NA,13,CASSRWDLNEQFF
TRBV4-1,NA,15,CASSQDFGVSYEQYF
TRBV4-2,once,16,CASSQEQGAGGNTIYF
TRBV19,NA,15,CASSIVSGGTDTQYF
TRBV4-1,once,18,CASSQGPPSSGGANEQFF
TRBV7-8,NA,16,CASSPRDREFYTEAFF